The rows below give T cell receptor beta chains drawn from one sample of a study of Graves' ophthalmopathy and Graves' hyperthyroidism. TCRdb analysed the multiplex PCR reads with MiXCR anew, one entry per CDR3 protein. The data show hundreds of thousands of distinct CDR3 sequences, around 21% seen once. Source material: peripheral blood. The origin of the receptors is a woman aged 18-29 years with stable Graves' hyperthyroidism. The CDR3 runs from the conserved cysteine through the conserved F or W. Fields, in order: clone size, D gene, J gene, V gene, CDR3 protein, CDR3 DNA. D genes are given only for firm matches. For some rows the clone size is stated as once, few or many, or as a class when expanded; others skip it.

abundance: many; d_gene: NA; j_gene: TRBJ2-5; v_gene: TRBV20-1; CDR3aa: CSARVAGRQTQYF; CDR3nt: TGCAGTGCTAGAGTGGCGGGGCGACAGACCCAGTACTTC
abundance: many; d_gene: TRBD1; j_gene: TRBJ1-2; v_gene: TRBV20-1; CDR3aa: CSAEGAGTGVNYGYTF; CDR3nt: TGCAGTGCTGAGGGTGCGGGAACAGGGGTTAACTATGGCTACACCTTC
abundance: NA; d_gene: NA; j_gene: TRBJ1-2; v_gene: TRBV14; CDR3aa: CASSQLMDNYGYTF; CDR3nt: TGTGCCAGCAGCCAACTAATGGACAACTATGGCTACACCTTC
abundance: many; d_gene: NA; j_gene: TRBJ2-7; v_gene: TRBV27; CDR3aa: CASSFGRTNYEQYF; CDR3nt: TGTGCCAGCAGTTTTGGGAGGACCAACTACGAGCAGTACTTC
abundance: many; d_gene: TRBD2; j_gene: TRBJ2-7; v_gene: TRBV7-2; CDR3aa: CASSGTSGPYEQYF; CDR3nt: TGTGCCAGCAGTGGGACTAGCGGTCCCTACGAGCAGTACTTC
abundance: many; d_gene: NA; j_gene: TRBJ1-5; v_gene: TRBV19; CDR3aa: CASTVSRGINQPQHF; CDR3nt: TGTGCCAGTACCGTTTCCCGCGGAATCAATCAGCCCCAGCATTTT
abundance: few; d_gene: NA; j_gene: TRBJ1-1; v_gene: TRBV5-5; CDR3aa: CASSLWTGEAFF; CDR3nt: TGTGCCAGCAGCCTGTGGACTGGGGAAGCTTTCTTT
abundance: many; d_gene: NA; j_gene: TRBJ2-7; v_gene: TRBV29-1; CDR3aa: CSVRENSYEQYF; CDR3nt: TGCAGCGTCCGCGAGAACTCCTACGAGCAGTACTTC
abundance: many; d_gene: TRBD1; j_gene: TRBJ1-6; v_gene: TRBV6-5; CDR3aa: CASSYLPGQGIQNSPLHF; CDR3nt: TGTGCCAGCAGTTATCTACCGGGACAGGGGATTCAGAATTCACCCCTCCACTTT
abundance: NA; d_gene: NA; j_gene: TRBJ1-6; v_gene: TRBV6-5; CDR3aa: CASSWGRVKSYNSPLHF; CDR3nt: TGTGCCAGCAGTTGGGGACGGGTGAAGAGCTATAATTCACCCCTCCACTTT
abundance: NA; d_gene: TRBD1; j_gene: TRBJ2-7; v_gene: TRBV7-9; CDR3aa: CASSLVIGRGHEQYF; CDR3nt: TGTGCCAGCAGCTTAGTGATCGGCAGGGGGCACGAGCAGTACTTC
abundance: NA; d_gene: NA; j_gene: TRBJ2-5; v_gene: TRBV4-1; CDR3aa: CASSQDPRRGIGETQYF; CDR3nt: TGCGCCAGCAGCCAAGATCCTCGCAGAGGCATAGGAGAGACCCAGTACTTC
abundance: many; d_gene: NA; j_gene: TRBJ1-1; v_gene: TRBV20-1; CDR3aa: CSAFPGGASGTEAFF; CDR3nt: TGCAGTGCTTTTCCCGGGGGGGCGTCGGGGACTGAAGCTTTCTTT
abundance: many; d_gene: NA; j_gene: TRBJ2-2; v_gene: TRBV12-3/TRBV12-4; CDR3aa: CASSLIGVYALNTGELFF; CDR3nt: TGTGCCAGCAGTTTAATAGGAGTTTATGCGTTGAACACCGGGGAGCTGTTTTTT
abundance: NA; d_gene: TRBD1; j_gene: TRBJ2-2; v_gene: TRBV7-8; CDR3aa: CASSTRQGGGELFF; CDR3nt: TGTGCCAGCAGCACCCGACAGGGTGGCGGGGAGCTGTTTTTT
abundance: many; d_gene: NA; j_gene: TRBJ2-7; v_gene: TRBV27; CDR3aa: CASSPYGGPGYEQYF; CDR3nt: TGTGCCAGCAGTCCCTATGGAGGGCCCGGCTACGAGCAGTACTTC
abundance: many; d_gene: NA; j_gene: TRBJ2-7; v_gene: TRBV20-1; CDR3aa: CSARARRGRLYEQYF; CDR3nt: TGCAGTGCTAGAGCCCGGAGGGGGCGCCTCTACGAGCAGTACTTC
abundance: many; d_gene: TRBD1; j_gene: TRBJ2-7; v_gene: TRBV20-1; CDR3aa: CSAGDRGYEQYF; CDR3nt: TGCAGTGCCGGGGACAGGGGCTACGAGCAGTACTTC
abundance: many; d_gene: NA; j_gene: TRBJ2-4; v_gene: TRBV29-1; CDR3aa: CSVEKGTKNIQYF; CDR3nt: TGCAGCGTAGAAAAGGGAACCAAAAACATTCAGTACTTC
abundance: many; d_gene: TRBD1; j_gene: TRBJ1-1; v_gene: TRBV7-2; CDR3aa: CASSLQGVVPEAFF; CDR3nt: TGTGCCAGCAGCTTACAGGGGGTCGTGCCTGAAGCTTTCTTT
abundance: NA; d_gene: TRBD1; j_gene: TRBJ2-7; v_gene: TRBV7-3; CDR3aa: CASSLAPGQLYEQYF; CDR3nt: TGTGCCAGCAGCTTGGCCCCGGGACAGCTCTACGAGCAGTACTTC
abundance: few; d_gene: NA; j_gene: TRBJ2-7; v_gene: TRBV5-1; CDR3aa: CASSLGQQSYEQYF; CDR3nt: TGCGCCAGCAGCTTGGGACAGCAATCCTACGAGCAGTACTTC
abundance: many; d_gene: NA; j_gene: TRBJ1-1; v_gene: TRBV30; CDR3aa: CAWNINTEAFF; CDR3nt: TGTGCCTGGAACATAAACACTGAAGCTTTCTTT
abundance: few; d_gene: NA; j_gene: TRBJ1-1; v_gene: TRBV6-1; CDR3aa: CASSEVRRNTEAFF; CDR3nt: TGTGCCAGCAGTGAAGTGAGGAGGAACACTGAAGCTTTCTTT
abundance: many; d_gene: NA; j_gene: TRBJ2-5; v_gene: TRBV19; CDR3aa: CASSPGPAAWGKTQYF; CDR3nt: TGTGCCAGTAGTCCTGGCCCGGCAGCCTGGGGGAAGACCCAGTACTTC
abundance: NA; d_gene: TRBD1; j_gene: TRBJ2-7; v_gene: TRBV20-1; CDR3aa: CSARDFRQGARVEQYF; CDR3nt: TGCAGTGCTAGAGATTTTAGACAGGGGGCTAGGGTCGAGCAGTACTTC
abundance: NA; d_gene: NA; j_gene: TRBJ2-7; v_gene: TRBV12-3/TRBV12-4; CDR3aa: CASSFHGSYEQYF; CDR3nt: TGTGCCAGCAGTTTCCACGGTTCCTACGAGCAGTACTTC
abundance: NA; d_gene: NA; j_gene: TRBJ2-5; v_gene: TRBV6-5; CDR3aa: CASSYSRIQGLGETQYF; CDR3nt: TGTGCCAGCAGTTACTCGCGAATCCAGGGCCTGGGGGAGACCCAGTACTTC
abundance: NA; d_gene: NA; j_gene: TRBJ2-6; v_gene: TRBV5-1; CDR3aa: CASSRGSAGANVLTF; CDR3nt: TGCGCCAGCAGCCGGGGGAGCGCTGGGGCCAACGTCCTGACTTTC
abundance: few; d_gene: TRBD1; j_gene: TRBJ2-7; v_gene: TRBV12-3/TRBV12-4; CDR3aa: CASSLTGATYEQYF; CDR3nt: TGTGCCAGCAGTCTAACAGGGGCCACCTACGAGCAGTACTTC
abundance: many; d_gene: NA; j_gene: TRBJ2-5; v_gene: TRBV13; CDR3aa: CASSKIGLGTQYF; CDR3nt: TGTGCCAGCAGCAAAATAGGCCTCGGGACCCAGTACTTC
abundance: many; d_gene: NA; j_gene: TRBJ2-2; v_gene: TRBV9; CDR3aa: CASARGNTGELFF; CDR3nt: TGTGCCAGCGCACGAGGTAACACCGGGGAGCTGTTTTTT
abundance: many; d_gene: NA; j_gene: TRBJ1-5; v_gene: TRBV7-2; CDR3aa: CASSLVIGWNQPQHF; CDR3nt: TGTGCCAGCAGCTTAGTGATAGGGTGGAATCAGCCCCAGCATTTT
abundance: many; d_gene: NA; j_gene: TRBJ1-6; v_gene: TRBV2; CDR3aa: CASSVPGYNSPLHF; CDR3nt: TGTGCCAGCAGTGTTCCCGGGTACAATTCACCCCTCCACTTT
abundance: NA; d_gene: NA; j_gene: TRBJ1-5; v_gene: TRBV25-1; CDR3aa: CASSEADSNQPQHF; CDR3nt: TGTGCCAGCAGTGAGGCGGATAGCAATCAGCCCCAGCATTTT
abundance: NA; d_gene: NA; j_gene: TRBJ2-7; v_gene: TRBV28; CDR3aa: CASSPNSLASTYEQYF; CDR3nt: TGTGCCAGCAGCCCTAACTCTCTAGCGTCGACCTACGAGCAGTACTTC
abundance: NA; d_gene: NA; j_gene: TRBJ2-7; v_gene: TRBV6-1; CDR3aa: CASTNTGSLIYEQYF; CDR3nt: TGTGCCAGCACCAATACAGGGTCTCTGATCTACGAGCAGTACTTC
abundance: NA; d_gene: NA; j_gene: TRBJ1-5; v_gene: TRBV5-1; CDR3aa: CASSLSGDSNQPQHF; CDR3nt: TGCGCCAGCAGCTTGTCAGGGGATAGCAATCAGCCCCAGCATTTT
abundance: many; d_gene: TRBD2; j_gene: TRBJ2-2; v_gene: TRBV27; CDR3aa: CASSMSGTRNTGELFF; CDR3nt: TGTGCCAGCAGTATGTCCGGGACTAGGAACACCGGGGAGCTGTTTTTT
abundance: many; d_gene: TRBD2; j_gene: TRBJ2-7; v_gene: TRBV7-2; CDR3aa: CASSSNPLAAYEQYF; CDR3nt: TGTGCCAGCAGCTCGAACCCCCTAGCGGCCTACGAGCAGTACTTC
abundance: many; d_gene: NA; j_gene: TRBJ2-7; v_gene: TRBV7-2; CDR3aa: CASSQPTGLFYEQYF; CDR3nt: TGTGCCAGCAGCCAGCCGACGGGACTTTTCTACGAGCAGTACTTC